The 7 T cell receptor beta chains listed next were all sequenced from one sample in a study of T cells in localized non-small cell lung cancer. Sequencing used immunoSEQ multiplex PCR; TCRdb keeps in-frame clones, though not all of them. The sample lists roughly 3,900 clones, around 40% occurring once. The sequences come from lung tumor tissue, collected before any cancer treatment. Every receptor here comes from a woman aged 35 to 69 with stage I lung adenocarcinoma.

Only a few counts were recorded for this clone. The V and J genes are TRBV6-8 and TRBJ2-1; D might be TRBD2 (6 bases). Trimming pared 7 bases from V and 3 bases from J, leaving 13 bases between. This CDR3 contains 14 residues. The germline V gene has CDR1 MNHGY and CDR2 SAAAGT. CDR3: CASNKAGLYNEQFF. CDR3 coding DNA: TGTGCCAGCAATAAGGCGGGGCTCTACAATGAGCAGTTCTTC.

This sequence joins TRBV28 and TRBJ1-1; the D is unclear. This CDR3 contains 17 residues. The V end was cut by 6 bases, the J end by 4 bases, with 24 bases between. CDR1 is MDHEN and CDR2 is SYDVKM in the germline V gene. The DNA of the CDR3 is TGTGCCAGCAGGCCAACATCCACTCCCGAGTTTACCACTGAAGCTTTCTTT. Translation: CASRPTSTPEFTTEAFF. The full variable domain, with the rest looked up from reference TRBV28 and TRBJ1-1, is DVKVTQSSRYLVKRTGEKVFLECVQDMDHENMFWYRQDPGLGLRLIYFSYDVKMKEKGDIPEGYSVSREKKERFSLILESASTNQTSMYLCASRPTSTPEFTTEAFFGQGTRLTVV.

In this sample, this clone turned up a few times. The chain has TRBV6-7 and TRBJ1-2; D remains ambiguous. Being an ORF, TRBV6-7 has a function that is uncertain. Trimming stripped 5 bases from V and 4 bases from J, with 14 bases between. CDR3 length: 14 amino acids. For the CDR3, the DNA is TGTGCCAGCAGTGAAGCACAAGGGCCCTATGGCTACACCTTC. This gives the protein CASSEAQGPYGYTF.

The genes are TRBV14 and TRBJ2-7; 11 bases are a match to TRBD2. The V and J ends lost 4 bases and 4 bases, in that order; junction bases with no gene match: 12. CDR1 SGHDN and CDR2 FVKESK come from the germline V gene. This CDR3 contains 17 residues. The CDR3 protein is CASSPTGLAGRGYEQYF. The CDR3, as DNA: TGTGCCAGCAGCCCCACAGGACTAGCGGGTCGGGGGTACGAGCAGTACTTC. The whole variable domain, remainder taken from reference TRBV14 and TRBJ2-7, is EAGVTQFPSHSVIEKGQTVTLRCDPISGHDNLYWYRRVMGKEIKFLLHFVKESKQDESGMPNNRFLAERTGGTYSTLKVQPAELEDSGVYFCASSPTGLAGRGYEQYFGPGTRLTVT.

The CDR3 sequence is CASSLEGKSYEQYF. As DNA, the CDR3 is TGCGCCAGCAGCTTGGAAGGGAAGAGCTACGAGCAGTACTTC. The V gene is TRBV5-1, the J gene TRBJ2-7; no definite D call. Germline V gene lookup returns CDR1 SGHRS and CDR2 YFSETQ. The CDR3 runs to 14 residues. Trimming took off 0 bases at V and 3 bases at J, with 10 bases between the two ends.

The V and J genes are TRBV11-3 and TRBJ2-7; tentative D call: TRBD2 (7 bases). This CDR3 contains 16 residues. V lost 5 bases and J 2 bases, leaving 19 bases between the germline ends. Per germline, CDR1 SGHNT and CDR2 YENEEA. The CDR3 is CASSRPGGGGTYEQYF. CDR3 coding DNA: TGTGCCAGCAGCCGTCCTGGGGGCGGGGGAACCTACGAGCAGTACTTC.

This clone was found a few times. The gene calls are TRBV6-1 and TRBJ1-4, with D unclear. The CDR3 sequence is 16 residues long. Germline CDR1 MNHNS, CDR2 SASEGT. Trimming stripped 0 bases from V and 8 bases from J, with 16 bases between. In DNA form, the CDR3 reads TGTGCCAGCAGTGAAGCGCTAGTAGGACGTGGGGAAAAACTGTTTTTT. Translation: CASSEALVGRGEKLFF.